A selection of T cell receptor beta chains follows, all from one sample in a study of blood T cell repertoires in COVID-19. Sequenced by immunoSEQ multiplex PCR; TCRdb stores in-frame clones only, minus some. Altogether a few hundred thousand clones are present, roughly 80% being singletons, with the ten largest covering about 5%. The source material was peripheral blood. All receptors derive from a man aged 55 to 70 who had recovered from COVID-19. Each CDR3 is given with its conserved first and last residue. Fields, in order: clone size, D gene, J gene, V gene, CDR3 protein, CDR3 DNA. The D gene is left open where the match is weak. The listing skips clone size in some rows; elsewhere it reads once, few, many or a size class.

>-|-|TRBJ1-2|TRBV16
CASSPGKANYGYTF
TGTGCCAGCAGCCCCGGGAAGGCTAACTATGGCTACACCTTC
>-|TRBD2|TRBJ2-1|TRBV5-1
CASSFKRESYNEQFF
TGCGCCAGCAGCTTCAAGCGGGAGTCCTACAATGAGCAGTTCTTC
>-|TRBD2|TRBJ2-5|TRBV7-2
CASSLAEAGGQETQYF
TGTGCCAGCAGCTTAGCGGAGGCGGGGGGGCAAGAGACCCAGTACTTC
>-|-|TRBJ1-6|TRBV18
CASSPRAAGVDSPLHF
TGTGCCAGCTCACCAAGGGCGGCAGGGGTGGATTCACCCCTCCACTTT
>-|TRBD2|TRBJ2-2|TRBV7-6
CASSPAGGELTGELFF
TGTGCCAGCAGCCCCGCGGGGGGGGAGCTCACCGGGGAGCTGTTTTTT
>-|-|TRBJ1-5|TRBV2
CASSEVASNQPQHF
TGTGCCAGCAGTGAAGTTGCGAGCAATCAGCCCCAGCATTTT
>-|-|TRBJ2-6|TRBV9
CASSVGGESGANVLTF
TGTGCCAGCAGCGTTGGAGGGGAATCTGGGGCCAACGTCCTGACTTTC
>-|-|TRBJ2-7|TRBV5-1
CASSPGGQPFYEQYF
TGCGCCAGCAGCCCCGGGGGACAGCCCTTTTACGAGCAGTACTTC
>-|TRBD1|TRBJ2-1|TRBV6-4
CASSARTGSDEQFF
TGTGCCAGCAGTGCACGGACAGGGTCCGATGAGCAGTTCTTC
>-|TRBD1|TRBJ1-4|TRBV2
CASSDLRQGYEKLFF
TGTGCCAGCAGTGATCTTCGACAGGGATATGAAAAACTGTTTTTT
>few|-|TRBJ1-6|TRBV12-3/TRBV12-4
CASSPGVGVALHF
TGTGCCAGCAGCCCTGGCGTTGGAGTGGCCCTCCACTTT
>few|-|TRBJ1-6|TRBV6-6
CASSYGSGVDSPLHF
TGTGCCAGCAGTTACGGGTCGGGGGTAGATTCACCCCTCCACTTT
>few|-|TRBJ2-1|TRBV21-1
CASSKVSGMCNEQFF
TGTGCCAGCAGCAAAGTAAGCGGGATGTGCAATGAGCAGTTCTTC
>-|-|TRBJ2-5|TRBV24-1
CATGGADQETQYF
TGTGCCACCGGCGGGGCGGATCAAGAGACCCAGTACTTC
>once|TRBD2|TRBJ2-7|TRBV7-8
CASSIGLAGHYEQYF
TGTGCCAGCAGCATTGGACTAGCGGGGCACTACGAGCAGTACTTC
>-|-|TRBJ2-1|TRBV4-1
CASSQDSPLLFGGRGNEQFF
TGCGCCAGCAGCCAAGATAGCCCACTCCTGTTCGGGGGGCGAGGCAATGAGCAGTTCTTC
>-|TRBD2|TRBJ2-5|TRBV2
CASLGGGARETQYF
TGTGCCAGCCTTGGCGGGGGGGCCCGGGAGACCCAGTACTTC
>-|-|TRBJ2-4|TRBV29-1
CSPPDIQYF
TGCAGCCCTCCAGACATTCAGTACTTC
>-|-|TRBJ2-1|TRBV5-1
CASSLVGAAYNEQFF
TGCGCCAGCAGCTTGGTAGGGGCCGCCTACAATGAGCAGTTCTTC
>few|TRBD1|TRBJ2-1|TRBV12-3/TRBV12-4
CASSQGTVLQFF
TGTGCCAGCAGTCAAGGGACAGTCTTGCAGTTCTTC
>-|-|TRBJ1-4|TRBV9
CASSAQLQGNEKLFF
TGTGCCAGCAGCGCGCAACTCCAGGGGAATGAAAAACTGTTTTTT
>once|-|TRBJ2-7|TRBV7-2
CASSLGRTSSYEQYF
TGTGCCAGCAGCTTAGGACGGACTTCTTCCTACGAGCAGTACTTC
>-|-|TRBJ2-2|TRBV6-5
CASTEARGTGELFF
TGTGCCAGCACAGAGGCCAGGGGCACCGGGGAGCTGTTTTTT
>-|-|TRBJ2-7|TRBV28
CASSLVTLRQDYEQYF
TGTGCCAGCAGTTTGGTCACCCTCCGCCAGGACTACGAGCAGTACTTC
>once|TRBD2|TRBJ2-1|TRBV6-5
CASYAGTSGTREQFF
TGTGCCAGCTACGCCGGGACTAGCGGGACTCGTGAGCAGTTCTTC
>-|TRBD1|TRBJ1-5|TRBV6-6
CASSTLDRVGNQPQHF
TGTGCCAGCAGCACCCTCGACAGGGTTGGCAATCAGCCCCAGCATTTT
>-|TRBD2|TRBJ2-5|TRBV6-5
CASRLAGGAETQYF
TGTGCCAGCAGGTTAGCGGGGGGCGCAGAGACCCAGTACTTC
>-|TRBD1|TRBJ2-7|TRBV10-3
CAISEPGTGGEQYF
TGTGCCATCAGTGAGCCCGGGACAGGGGGCGAGCAGTACTTC
>-|-|TRBJ1-5|TRBV28
CASRTEWEASNQPQHF
TGTGCCAGCAGAACAGAGTGGGAGGCTAGCAATCAGCCCCAGCATTTT
>once|TRBD2|TRBJ2-7|TRBV19
CASSIRGTRIYEQYF
TGTGCCAGTAGTATTAGAGGGACTAGGATCTACGAGCAGTACTTC
>-|-|TRBJ2-7|TRBV6-5
CASQHLRGSSYEQYF
TGTGCCAGCCAACATCTAAGGGGGAGCTCCTACGAGCAGTACTTC
>-|TRBD1|TRBJ2-5|TRBV18
CASSPIGGDSQETQYF
TGTGCCAGCTCACCAATAGGGGGCGATTCCCAAGAGACCCAGTACTTC
>-|-|TRBJ2-1|TRBV27
CASSSLGAGEYNEQFF
TGTGCCAGCAGTTCTCTCGGAGCGGGCGAGTACAATGAGCAGTTCTTC
>-|-|TRBJ1-6|TRBV7-9
CASSLSLSYNSPLHF
TGTGCCAGCAGCTTATCTCTCTCCTATAATTCACCCCTCCACTTT
>-|TRBD2|TRBJ2-4|TRBV4-1
CASSQDGGGANIQYF
TGCGCCAGCAGCCAAGATGGCGGGGGGGCCAACATTCAGTACTTC
>-|TRBD1|TRBJ1-2|TRBV28
CASSPGQGARSGYGYTF
TGTGCCAGCAGTCCAGGACAGGGGGCGCGTAGTGGCTATGGCTACACCTTC
>-|-|TRBJ1-1|TRBV12-3/TRBV12-4
CASSLGGGAEAFF
TGTGCCAGCAGTTTAGGAGGGGGGGCTGAAGCTTTCTTT
>-|-|TRBJ1-1|TRBV7-2
CASRDRREAFF
TGTGCCAGCAGGGACAGACGCGAAGCTTTCTTT
>-|TRBD2|TRBJ2-1|TRBV10-2
CASSVLAGGVPFF
TGCGCCAGCAGTGTACTAGCGGGAGGGGTGCCGTTCTTC
>-|TRBD2|TRBJ2-3|TRBV27
CASKRGALTDTQYF
TGTGCCAGCAAGCGGGGCGCCCTCACAGATACGCAGTATTTT
>-|-|TRBJ1-1|TRBV4-1
CASSHMNTEAFF
TGCGCCAGCAGCCACATGAACACTGAAGCTTTCTTT
>-|-|TRBJ2-5|TRBV28
CASRKPPITQYF
TGTGCCAGCAGAAAGCCCCCTATCACGCAGTACTTC
>few|-|TRBJ1-6|TRBV6-5
CASSDRDTPLHF
TGTGCCAGCTCAGACAGAGATACACCCCTCCACTTT
>-|-|TRBJ2-1|TRBV19
CASSSGSSYNEQFF
TGTGCCAGTAGCTCCGGTAGCTCCTACAATGAGCAGTTCTTC
>once|-|TRBJ2-1|TRBV7-3
CASSLTLTGEQFF
TGTGCCAGCAGCTTAACCCTGACTGGTGAGCAGTTCTTC
>once|-|TRBJ1-1|TRBV29-1
CSVDKGELNTEAFF
TGCAGCGTGGACAAAGGGGAATTGAACACTGAAGCTTTCTTT
>once|-|TRBJ1-4|TRBV5-1
CASSLVLSTNEKLFF
TGCGCCAGCAGCTTGGTTCTTTCAACTAATGAAAAACTGTTTTTT
>-|-|TRBJ2-7|TRBV5-1
CASSLVAGAYEQYF
TGCGCCAGCAGCTTGGTGGCCGGGGCCTACGAGCAGTACTTC